The rows below give T cell receptor beta chains drawn from one sample of a study of T cells in Graves' hyperthyroidism and ophthalmopathy. TCRdb itself ran the multiplex PCR reads through MiXCR, one entry per CDR3 protein. The table has roughly 530,000 distinct CDR3 sequences, roughly a sixth seen once. Sequenced: blood. These receptors came from a young woman with Graves' ophthalmopathy. The conserved cysteine and the conserved F or W are not part of the CDR3 here.

>TRBV27
ASSPNRIYGYT
>TRBV5-1
ASSLNLNTEAF
>TRBV5-1
ASSLQGVVWENTEAF
>TRBV7-2
ASSRDSYGYT
>TRBV12-3/TRBV12-4
ASSYRDSAPYEQY
>TRBV6-1
ASSPSSGGTVDEQF
>TRBV28
ASSLLGSGRAYEQY
>TRBV28
ASSDGQTDYGYT
>TRBV20-1
SPPLPQRPYNEQF
>TRBV12-3/TRBV12-4
ASRPQGAEAF
>TRBV5-1
ASSLAYAYEQY
>TRBV5-1
ASSLSGGRGFDTQY
>TRBV11-3
ASRTRYANTGELF
>TRBV30
AWGQGSTYGYT
>TRBV28
ASRPGLTGELF
>TRBV7-7
ASSPNRGTGAAEQY
>TRBV2
ASSARTVLNQPQH
>TRBV15
ATTLRGTVTGELF
>TRBV7-9
ASWGTGTFTDTQY
>TRBV20-1
SAGTRWGTEAF
>TRBV4-1
ASSQDRGTPEAF
>TRBV28
ASSTGGALLSPLH
>TRBV27
ASSSPGQGAGEQY
>TRBV5-1
ASSLVGQDQETQY
>TRBV4-1
ASSQEGVREKLF
>TRBV30
AWGGGRTEAF
>TRBV28
ATTERGAFGNQPQH
>TRBV9
ASSVGSWGEGGANVLT
>TRBV18
ASSPSGNTEAF
>TRBV11-2
ASSLVWGPQETQY